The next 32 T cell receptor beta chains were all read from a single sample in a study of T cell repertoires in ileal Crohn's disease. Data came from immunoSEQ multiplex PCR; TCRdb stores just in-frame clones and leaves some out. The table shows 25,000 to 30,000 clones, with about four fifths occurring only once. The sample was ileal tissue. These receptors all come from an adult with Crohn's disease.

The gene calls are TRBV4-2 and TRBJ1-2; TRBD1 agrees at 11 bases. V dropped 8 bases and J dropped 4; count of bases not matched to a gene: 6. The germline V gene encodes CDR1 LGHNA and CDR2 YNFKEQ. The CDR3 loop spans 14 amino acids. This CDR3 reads CASSGQGAPYGYTF. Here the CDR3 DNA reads TGTGCCAGCTCAGGACAGGGGGCCCCCTATGGCTACACCTTC.

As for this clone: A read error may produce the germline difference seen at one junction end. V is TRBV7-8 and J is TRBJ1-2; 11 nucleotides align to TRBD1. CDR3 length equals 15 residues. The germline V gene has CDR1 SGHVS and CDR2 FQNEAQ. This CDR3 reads CASSRSGQGARRAFF. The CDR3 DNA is TGTGCCAGCAGCCGATCCGGACAGGGGGCGCGTCGGGCCTTCTTC.

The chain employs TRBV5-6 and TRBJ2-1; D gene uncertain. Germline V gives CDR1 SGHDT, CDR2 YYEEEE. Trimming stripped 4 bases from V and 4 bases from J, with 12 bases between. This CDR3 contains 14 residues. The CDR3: CASSPSPGYNEQFF. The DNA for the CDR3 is TGTGCCAGCAGCCCAAGTCCGGGTTACAATGAGCAGTTCTTC.

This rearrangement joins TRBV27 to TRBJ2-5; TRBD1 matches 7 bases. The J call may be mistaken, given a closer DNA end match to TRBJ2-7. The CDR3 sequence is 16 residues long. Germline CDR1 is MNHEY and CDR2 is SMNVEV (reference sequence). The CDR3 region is CASSPWTGRSSYEQYF. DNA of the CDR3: TGTGCCAGCAGTCCCTGGACAGGCCGAAGCTCCTACGAGCAGTACTTC.

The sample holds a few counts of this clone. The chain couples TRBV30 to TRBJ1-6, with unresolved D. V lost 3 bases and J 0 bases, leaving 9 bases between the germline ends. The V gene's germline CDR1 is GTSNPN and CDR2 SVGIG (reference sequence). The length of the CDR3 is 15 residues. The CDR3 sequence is CAWSMGSSYNSPLHF. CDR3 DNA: TGTGCCTGGAGCATGGGCAGCTCCTATAATTCACCCCTCCACTTT.

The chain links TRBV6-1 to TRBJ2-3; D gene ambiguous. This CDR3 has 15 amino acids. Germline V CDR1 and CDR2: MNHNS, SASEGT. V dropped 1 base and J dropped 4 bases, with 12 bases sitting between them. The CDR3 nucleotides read TGTGCCAGCAGTGAAGATAGTCTGATCGCAGATACGCAGTATTTT. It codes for CASSEDSLIADTQYF.

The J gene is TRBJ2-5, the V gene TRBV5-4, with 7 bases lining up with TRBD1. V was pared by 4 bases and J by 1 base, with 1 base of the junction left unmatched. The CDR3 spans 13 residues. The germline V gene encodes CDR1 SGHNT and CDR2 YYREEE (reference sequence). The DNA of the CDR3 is TGTGCCAGCAGCGGACAGGTCCAAGAGACCCAGTACTTC. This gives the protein CASSGQVQETQYF.

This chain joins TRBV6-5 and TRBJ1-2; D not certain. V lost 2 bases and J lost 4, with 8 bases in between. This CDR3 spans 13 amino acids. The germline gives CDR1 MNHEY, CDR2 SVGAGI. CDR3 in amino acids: CASSYREFYGYTF. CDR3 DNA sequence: TGTGCCAGCAGTTACAGAGAATTCTATGGCTACACCTTC.

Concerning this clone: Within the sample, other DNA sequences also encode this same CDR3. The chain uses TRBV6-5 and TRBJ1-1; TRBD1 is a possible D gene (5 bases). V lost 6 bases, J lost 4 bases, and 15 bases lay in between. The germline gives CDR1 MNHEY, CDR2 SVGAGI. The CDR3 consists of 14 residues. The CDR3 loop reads CASSHGGEGTEAFF. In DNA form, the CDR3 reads TGTGCCAGCAGCCACGGGGGGGAGGGCACTGAAGCTTTCTTT.

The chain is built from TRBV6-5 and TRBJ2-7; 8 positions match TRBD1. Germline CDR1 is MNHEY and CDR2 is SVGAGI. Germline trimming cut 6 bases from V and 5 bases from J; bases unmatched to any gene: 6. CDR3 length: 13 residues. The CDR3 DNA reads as TGTGCCAGCAGCTCGACAGGGGTCAACGAGCAGTACTTC. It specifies CASSSTGVNEQYF.

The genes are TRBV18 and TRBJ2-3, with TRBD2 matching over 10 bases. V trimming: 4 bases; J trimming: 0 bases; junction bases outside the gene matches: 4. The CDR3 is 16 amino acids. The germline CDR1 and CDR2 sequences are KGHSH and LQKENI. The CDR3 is CASSLPLAGSTDTQYF. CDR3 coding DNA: TGTGCCAGCTCACTTCCACTAGCGGGGAGCACAGATACGCAGTATTTT.

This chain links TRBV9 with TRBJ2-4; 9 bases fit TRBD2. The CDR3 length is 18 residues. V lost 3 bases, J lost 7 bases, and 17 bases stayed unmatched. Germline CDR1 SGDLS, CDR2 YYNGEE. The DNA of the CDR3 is TGTGCCAGCAGCGCCCGCCCATGGCGGGAGGGCCTCGGCAACATTCAGTACTTC. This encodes CASSARPWREGLGNIQYF.

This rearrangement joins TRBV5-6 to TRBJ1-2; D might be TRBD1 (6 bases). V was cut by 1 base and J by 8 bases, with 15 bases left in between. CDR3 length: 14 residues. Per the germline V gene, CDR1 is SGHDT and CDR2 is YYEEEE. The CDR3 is CASSLMWGGGGYTF. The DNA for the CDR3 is TGTGCCAGCAGCTTGATGTGGGGGGGCGGAGGCTACACCTTC.

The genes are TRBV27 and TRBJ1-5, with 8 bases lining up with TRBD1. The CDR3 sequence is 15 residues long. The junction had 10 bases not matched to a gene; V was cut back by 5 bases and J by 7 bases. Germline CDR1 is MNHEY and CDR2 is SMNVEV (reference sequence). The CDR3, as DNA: TGTGCCAGCAGTCGTCGGCAGGGGGCAGAGCAGCCCCAGCATTTT. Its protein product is CASSRRQGAEQPQHF.

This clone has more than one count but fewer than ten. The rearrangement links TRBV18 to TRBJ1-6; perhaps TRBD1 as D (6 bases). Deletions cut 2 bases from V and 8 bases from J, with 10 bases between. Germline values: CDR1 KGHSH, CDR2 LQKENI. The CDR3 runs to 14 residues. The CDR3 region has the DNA TGTGCCAGCTCACCAGCGGGGGCTGATTCACCCCTCCACTTT. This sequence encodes CASSPAGADSPLHF.

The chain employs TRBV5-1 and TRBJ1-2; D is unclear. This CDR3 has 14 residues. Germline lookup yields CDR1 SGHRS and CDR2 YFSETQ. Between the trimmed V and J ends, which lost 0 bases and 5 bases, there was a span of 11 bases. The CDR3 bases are TGCGCCAGCAGCTTGGAACCGGGTGGGTATGGCTACACCTTC. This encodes CASSLEPGGYGYTF.

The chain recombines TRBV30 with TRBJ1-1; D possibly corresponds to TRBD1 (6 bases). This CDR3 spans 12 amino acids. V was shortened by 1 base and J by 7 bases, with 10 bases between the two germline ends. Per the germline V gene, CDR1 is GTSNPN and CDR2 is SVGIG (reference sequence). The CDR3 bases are TGTGCCTGGAGTGAAAACAGGGTTGAAGCTTTCTTT. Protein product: CAWSENRVEAFF.

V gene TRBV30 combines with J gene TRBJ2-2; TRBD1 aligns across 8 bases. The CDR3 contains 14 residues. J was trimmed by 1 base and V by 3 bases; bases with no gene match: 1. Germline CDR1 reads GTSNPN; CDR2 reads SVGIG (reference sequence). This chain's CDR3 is CAWRGTGNTGELFF. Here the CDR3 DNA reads TGTGCCTGGAGAGGGACAGGGAACACCGGGGAGCTGTTTTTT.

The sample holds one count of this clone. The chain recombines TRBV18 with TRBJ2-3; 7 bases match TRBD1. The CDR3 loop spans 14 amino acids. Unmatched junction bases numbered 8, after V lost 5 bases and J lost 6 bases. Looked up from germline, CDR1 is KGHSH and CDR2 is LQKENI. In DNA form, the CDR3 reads TGTGCCAGCTCAGAGAGGACAGGTTCTGATACGCAGTATTTT. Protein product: CASSERTGSDTQYF.

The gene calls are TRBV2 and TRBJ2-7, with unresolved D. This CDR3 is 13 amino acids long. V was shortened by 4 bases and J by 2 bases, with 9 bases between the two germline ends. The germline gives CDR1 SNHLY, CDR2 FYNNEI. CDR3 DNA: TGTGCCAGCAGTGTTGGCAGGACCTACGAGCAGTACTTC. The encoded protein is CASSVGRTYEQYF.

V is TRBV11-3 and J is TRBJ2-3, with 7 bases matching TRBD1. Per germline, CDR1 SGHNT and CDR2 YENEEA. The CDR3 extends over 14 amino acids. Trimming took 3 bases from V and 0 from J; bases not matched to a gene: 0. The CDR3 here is CASSLGQSTDTQYF. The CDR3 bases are TGTGCCAGCAGCTTGGGACAGAGCACAGATACGCAGTATTTT.

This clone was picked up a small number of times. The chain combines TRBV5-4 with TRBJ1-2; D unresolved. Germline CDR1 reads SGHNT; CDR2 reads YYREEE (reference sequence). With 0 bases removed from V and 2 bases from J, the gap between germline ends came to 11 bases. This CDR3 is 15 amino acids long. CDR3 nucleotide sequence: TGTGCCAGCAGCTTGGCGGGTCGGATCAACTATGGCTACACCTTC. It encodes CASSLAGRINYGYTF.

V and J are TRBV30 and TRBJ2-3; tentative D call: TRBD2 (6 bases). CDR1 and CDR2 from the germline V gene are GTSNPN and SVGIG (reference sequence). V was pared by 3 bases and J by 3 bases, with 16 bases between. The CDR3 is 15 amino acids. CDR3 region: CAWSRGGGSTDTQYF. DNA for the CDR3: TGTGCCTGGAGCCGGGGTGGGGGGTCGACAGATACGCAGTATTTT.

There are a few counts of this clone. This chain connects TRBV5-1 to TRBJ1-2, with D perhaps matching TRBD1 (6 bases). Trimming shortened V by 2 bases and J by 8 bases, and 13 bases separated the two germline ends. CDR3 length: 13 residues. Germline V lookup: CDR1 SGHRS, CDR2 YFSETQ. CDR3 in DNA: TGCGCCAGCAGCTTCGGGTCAGGGGACGGCTACACCTTC. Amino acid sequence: CASSFGSGDGYTF. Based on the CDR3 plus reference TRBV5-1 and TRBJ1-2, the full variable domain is KAGVTQTPRYLIKTRGQQVTLSCSPISGHRSVSWYQQTPGQGLQFLFEYFSETQRNKGNFPGRFSGRQFSNSRSEMNVSTLELGDSALYLCASSFGSGDGYTFGSGTRLTVV.

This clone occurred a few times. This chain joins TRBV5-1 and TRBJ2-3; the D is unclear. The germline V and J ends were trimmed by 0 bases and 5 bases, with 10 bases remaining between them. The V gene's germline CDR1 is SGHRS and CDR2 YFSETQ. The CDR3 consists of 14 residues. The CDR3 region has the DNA TGCGCCAGCAGCTTGGTCAGGTTCGTAGATACGCAGTATTTT. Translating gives CASSLVRFVDTQYF.

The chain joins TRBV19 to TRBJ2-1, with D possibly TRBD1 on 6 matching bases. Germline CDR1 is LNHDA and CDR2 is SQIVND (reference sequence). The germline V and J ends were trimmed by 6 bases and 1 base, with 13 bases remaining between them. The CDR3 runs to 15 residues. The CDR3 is CASRPQGGSYNEQFF. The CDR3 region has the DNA TGTGCCAGTAGACCTCAAGGGGGATCCTACAATGAGCAGTTCTTC.

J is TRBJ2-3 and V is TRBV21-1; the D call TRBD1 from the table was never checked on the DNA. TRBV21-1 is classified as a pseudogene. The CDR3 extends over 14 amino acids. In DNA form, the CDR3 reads TGTGCCAGCAGCAACGGACAGGGCACAGATACGCAGTATTTT. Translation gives CASSNGQGTDTQYF.

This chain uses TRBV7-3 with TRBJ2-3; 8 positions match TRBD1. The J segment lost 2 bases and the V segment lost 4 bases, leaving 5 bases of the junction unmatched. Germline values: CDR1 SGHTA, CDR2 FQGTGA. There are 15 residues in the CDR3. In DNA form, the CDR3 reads TGTGCCAGCAGCTCCGGACAGGGCGACACAGATACGCAGTATTTT. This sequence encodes CASSSGQGDTDTQYF.

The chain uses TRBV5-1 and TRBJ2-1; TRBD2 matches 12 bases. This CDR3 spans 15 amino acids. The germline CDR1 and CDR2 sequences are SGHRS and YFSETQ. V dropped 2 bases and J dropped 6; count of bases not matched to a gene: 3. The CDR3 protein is CASSFTSGGINEQFF. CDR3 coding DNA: TGCGCCAGCAGCTTCACTAGCGGGGGGATCAATGAGCAGTTCTTC.

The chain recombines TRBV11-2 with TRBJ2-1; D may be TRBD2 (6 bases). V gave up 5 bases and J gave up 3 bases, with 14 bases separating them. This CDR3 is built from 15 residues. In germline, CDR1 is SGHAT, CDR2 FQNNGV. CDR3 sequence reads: CASSPLTGLYNEQFF. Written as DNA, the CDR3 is TGTGCCAGCAGCCCCCTTACGGGACTCTACAATGAGCAGTTCTTC.

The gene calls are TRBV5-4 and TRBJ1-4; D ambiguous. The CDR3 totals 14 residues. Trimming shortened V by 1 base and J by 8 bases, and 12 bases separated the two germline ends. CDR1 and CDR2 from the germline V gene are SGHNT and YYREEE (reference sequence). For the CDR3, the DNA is TGTGCCAGCAGCTTGTTAGGGCAGCGGGAAAAACTGTTTTTT. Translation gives CASSLLGQREKLFF. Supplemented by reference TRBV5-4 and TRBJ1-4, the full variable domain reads ETGVTQSPTHLIKTRGQQVTLRCSSQSGHNTVSWYQQALGQGPQFIFQYYREEENGRGNFPPRFSGLQFPNYSSELNVNALELDDSALYLCASSLLGQREKLFFGSGTQLSVL.

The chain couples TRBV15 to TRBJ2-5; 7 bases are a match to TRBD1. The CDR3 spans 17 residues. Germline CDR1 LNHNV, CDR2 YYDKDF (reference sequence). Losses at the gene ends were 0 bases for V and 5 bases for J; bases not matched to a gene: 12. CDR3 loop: CATSRDGTGVGKETQYF. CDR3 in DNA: TGTGCCACCAGCAGAGATGGCACAGGGGTCGGCAAGGAGACCCAGTACTTC.